These T cell receptor beta chains were read from a single sample in a study of CD8+ T cells in alopecia areata. Produced via immunoSEQ multiplex PCR; TCRdb's table is partial and in-frame only. Of hundreds of thousands of clones detected, 58% appear once; the ten largest clones hold about 1.8%. This specimen consisted of CD4+ T cells sorted from blood, obtained at week 24, from a patient treated with tofacitinib. These receptors were obtained from a human donor with alopecia areata. The CDR3 runs from the conserved cysteine through the conserved F or W. The D gene is left open where the match is weak. Clone size, where shown, is once, few, many, or a class for clones that have expanded.

clone_size j_call d_call v_call cdr3_nt cdr3_aa
. TRBJ1-6 . TRBV25-1 TGTGCCAGCAGTGAATCGGGCAGAACTAATTCACCCCTCCACTTT CASSESGRTNSPLHF
. TRBJ1-5 . TRBV25-1 TGTGCCAGCAGTGAAACAGGGCGGGGTCAGCCCCAGCATTTT CASSETGRGQPQHF
. TRBJ2-1 TRBD1 TRBV7-2 TGTGCCAGCAGCTACGGACAGGCCTTTTGGCAGTTCTTC CASSYGQAFWQFF
. TRBJ1-1 . TRBV5-6 TGTGCCAGCAGCTTGACACCGAACACTGAAGCTTTCTTT CASSLTPNTEAFF
. TRBJ1-1 . TRBV4-2 TGTGCCAGCAGCCAAGATTTGCGACGGAGGGAAGCTTTCTTT CASSQDLRRREAFF
. TRBJ2-6 . TRBV19 TGTGCCAGTACCGGAACGGCCGGCTCTGGGGCCAACGTCCTGACTTTC CASTGTAGSGANVLTF
. TRBJ1-5 TRBD1 TRBV30 TGTGCCTGGAGTGGGACAGGGTATCAGCCCCAGCATTTT CAWSGTGYQPQHF
. TRBJ1-5 . TRBV7-9 TGTGCCAGCAGCCGGGACAGCAATCAGCCCCAGCATTTT CASSRDSNQPQHF
few TRBJ1-2 TRBD1 TRBV4-3 TGCGCCAGCAGCCAAGCCGCCGACAGGGGCCACTATGGCTACACCTTC CASSQAADRGHYGYTF
few TRBJ2-7 . TRBV6-6 TGTGCCAGCAGCCGCCAGCAGGGCTACGAGCAGTACTTC CASSRQQGYEQYF
. TRBJ1-2 . TRBV9 TGTGCCAGCAGCTCAGAGGGGGGCCCTGGCTACACCTTC CASSSEGGPGYTF
few TRBJ2-5 TRBD2 TRBV30 TGTGCCGGCACTAGCGGGGGAGGGGAGACCCAGTACTTC CAGTSGGGETQYF
. TRBJ2-7 . TRBV7-9 TGTGCCAGCTCACCGGGACACTCCAACGACGAGCAGTACTTC CASSPGHSNDEQYF
. TRBJ2-5 . TRBV10-3 TGTGCCATCAGGACGTCTGGTAGTGTGGAGACCCAGTACTTC CAIRTSGSVETQYF
few TRBJ2-2 . TRBV28 TGTGCCAGCAGTTTACCAGGGTGGGGCGGGGAGCTGTTTTTT CASSLPGWGGELFF
. TRBJ2-5 . TRBV7-2 TGTGCCAGCAGCTTCGTGGAGACCCAGTACTTC CASSFVETQYF
. TRBJ1-2 . TRBV27 TGTGCCAGCAGTTCCGGTAGCTATGGCTACACCTTC CASSSGSYGYTF
. TRBJ2-1 TRBD2 TRBV5-4 TGTGCCAGCAGCCTCGGACTAGCGGGGGGATCAAATGAGCAGTTCTTC CASSLGLAGGSNEQFF
. TRBJ1-1 . TRBV30 TGTGCCTGGAGTAGAAGACATATCGGGGCGGGCACTGAAGCTTTCTTT CAWSRRHIGAGTEAFF
. TRBJ2-5 . TRBV2 TGTGCCAGCAGGCGCGACAGATTAGAGACCCAGTACTTC CASRRDRLETQYF
. TRBJ2-3 TRBD2 TRBV5-4 TGTGCCAGCAGCTTGGCCGAGAAGCGGGGGGGCACAGATACGCAGTATTTT CASSLAEKRGGTDTQYF
. TRBJ2-1 . TRBV5-1 TGCGCCAGCAGCGTGACAGCTGACAATGAGCAGTTCTTC CASSVTADNEQFF
few TRBJ1-2 . TRBV6-1 TGTGCCAGCAGTGAAACTCGCTATGGCTACACCTTC CASSETRYGYTF
. TRBJ2-3 TRBD2 TRBV15 TGTGCCATCCAGCGGGGTCCGACAGATACGCAGTATTTT CAIQRGPTDTQYF
. TRBJ2-7 TRBD2 TRBV9 TGTGCCAGCAGCTCCCGGACTAGTCACTACGAGCAGTACTTC CASSSRTSHYEQYF